This TCR beta chain emerged from a study of blood T cell repertoires in COVID-19. Study overall: The samples span acute and convalescent COVID-19 from the United States, Italy and Spain.

TCRdb's copy holds only in-frame clones and misses some; the assay was immunoSEQ multiplex PCR. Among about 180,000 clones listed, roughly three quarters were seen once. In Seattle, patients joined the study during active infection and were tracked longitudinally. Trimming took 6 bases from V and 4 from J; bases not matched to a gene: 8. Germline CDR1 and CDR2: MNHNY and SVGAGI (reference sequence). CDR3 size: 14 residues. The sequence was obtained from a woman older than 75 with COVID-19, enrolled during active disease. This chain uses TRBV6-6 with TRBJ1-2; 7 bases agree with TRBD1. Sequencing was done on a sample of peripheral blood. CDR3 loop: CASRSTGTGYGYTF. CDR3 bases: TGTGCCAGCAGGTCGACAGGGACTGGCTATGGCTACACCTTC.